Presented here are 27 T cell receptor beta chains from one specimen sequenced in a study of vaccination effects on CD4 cells after COVID-19. After expansion with viral peptide pools in the ViraFEST assay, antigen-specific CD4+ T cells were sequenced. Cultured cells yielded isolated CD4+ T cells after 10 days. All participants had two doses of either the BNT162b2 or mRNA-1273 vaccine. Sequencing was performed with immunoSEQ multiplex PCR; in TCRdb, only in-frame clones are kept and a portion is missing. The data show 30,000 to 45,000 clones, about 80% seen once. Their specific antigens are unknown. The source material was CD4+ T cells from PBMCs cultured with HCoV-NL63 spike peptides, sampled after COVID-19 vaccination. These receptors came from a human donor who received a COVID-19 vaccine. Some clones in this sample may be carry-over from other donors' samples.

This chain joins TRBV11-2 and TRBJ2-2; TRBD1 is a possible D gene (5 bases). Germline CDR1 and CDR2: SGHAT and FQNNGV. The germline V and J ends were trimmed by 5 bases and 1 base, with 8 bases remaining between them. The CDR3 covers 14 residues. The CDR3 protein is CASSLTGNTGELFF. CDR3 nucleotide sequence: TGTGCCAGCAGCCTCACAGGGAACACCGGGGAGCTGTTTTTT.

The CDR3 DNA is TGTGCCACCAGTGATTTAGGCAGGTCCACAGATACGCAGTATTTT. Translating gives CATSDLGRSTDTQYF. V is TRBV24-1 and J is TRBJ2-3; D gene unclear. The germline V gene encodes CDR1 KGHDR and CDR2 SFDVKD. The CDR3 spans 15 residues. Between the trimmed V and J ends, which lost 1 base and 2 bases, there was a span of 9 bases.

This clone has a single count. This chain uses TRBV5-1 with TRBJ2-1, with TRBD2 matching over 8 bases. The CDR3 totals 16 residues. With V trimmed by 1 base and J by 5 bases, 8 bases remained unmatched. Per germline, CDR1 SGHRS and CDR2 YFSETQ. The CDR3 reads CASSLTAGGQNNEQFF. DNA for the CDR3: TGCGCCAGCAGCTTGACGGCGGGGGGTCAGAACAATGAGCAGTTCTTC. Looking up the rest from reference TRBV5-1 and TRBJ2-1 gives the full variable domain: KAGVTQTPRYLIKTRGQQVTLSCSPISGHRSVSWYQQTPGQGLQFLFEYFSETQRNKGNFPGRFSGRQFSNSRSEMNVSTLELGDSALYLCASSLTAGGQNNEQFFGPGTRLTVL.

The sample holds a few counts of this clone. The rearrangement joins TRBV5-1 to TRBJ1-3, with D unclear. This CDR3 contains 16 residues. Germline lookup yields CDR1 SGHRS and CDR2 YFSETQ. V gave up 2 bases and J gave up 2 bases, with 14 bases separating them. The CDR3 region is CASSLSGIQAGNTIYF. The CDR3 nucleotides are TGCGCCAGCAGCTTATCGGGGATCCAAGCTGGAAACACCATATATTTT.

The chain joins TRBV7-2 to TRBJ2-5; possibly TRBD2 for D (6 bases). The germline CDR1 and CDR2 sequences are SGHTA and FQGNSA. V gave up 1 base and J gave up 1 base, with 7 bases separating them. This CDR3 has 14 residues. The DNA for the CDR3 is TGTGCCAGCAGCTTAGGCGGGATCCAAGAGACCCAGTACTTC. Its protein is CASSLGGIQETQYF. Supplemented by reference TRBV7-2 and TRBJ2-5, the full variable domain reads GAGVSQSPSNKVTEKGKDVELRCDPISGHTALYWYRQSLGQGLEFLIYFQGNSAPDKSGLPSDRFSAERTGGSVSTLTIQRTQQEDSAVYLCASSLGGIQETQYFGPGTRLLVL.

In its sample, this clone was seen once. CDR3 in amino acids: CASSPRGQGANTEAFF. The CDR3 nucleotides are TGTGCCAGCTCACCAAGGGGACAGGGAGCGAACACTGAAGCTTTCTTT. The gene calls are TRBV18 and TRBJ1-1, with 9 bases fitting TRBD1. The CDR3 is made up of 16 amino acids. Germline loops: CDR1 KGHSH, CDR2 LQKENI. V lost 2 bases, J lost 1 base, and 5 bases stayed unmatched.

The chain combines TRBV7-8 with TRBJ1-1; D is ambiguous. The CDR3 contains 14 residues. V was clipped by 5 bases and J by 4 bases, with 14 bases between them. The germline V gene has CDR1 SGHVS and CDR2 FQNEAQ. The CDR3 DNA reads TGTGCCAGCAGCCTTCACCCCGCCCGCACTGAAGCTTTCTTT. Amino acid sequence: CASSLHPARTEAFF.

The V and J genes are TRBV6-5 and TRBJ1-6, with D hard to call. The CDR3 length is 13 residues. With 4 bases removed from V and 12 bases from J, the gap between germline ends came to 13 bases. Germline CDR1 MNHEY, CDR2 SVGAGI. In DNA, the CDR3 is TGTGCCAGCAGTTTATCACCCCGGGTACCCCTCCACTTT. Its protein is CASSLSPRVPLHF.

The V call is TRBV11-2, the J call TRBJ2-3; TRBD2 might be the D (6 bases). Looked up from germline, CDR1 is SGHAT and CDR2 is FQNNGV. The CDR3 has 17 amino acids. V was cut by 5 bases and J by 0 bases, with 18 bases left in between. The CDR3: CASSTLWAGMSTDTQYF. The CDR3 nucleotides read TGTGCCAGCAGCACCTTGTGGGCGGGGATGAGCACAGATACGCAGTATTTT.

This clone was recorded once. V is TRBV6-5 and J is TRBJ1-1; D is uncertain. Germline CDR1 MNHEY, CDR2 SVGAGI. V lost 2 bases to trimming and J lost 2 bases, with 12 bases between them. This CDR3 has 15 residues. This chain's CDR3 is CASSYPGMRNTEAFF. CDR3 nucleotides: TGTGCCAGCAGTTACCCTGGAATGCGCAACACTGAAGCTTTCTTT.

The CDR3 loop is CASTRDTWSAEAFF. The CDR3 coding sequence is TGTGCCAGCACCCGGGACACGTGGAGCGCTGAAGCTTTCTTT. V and J are TRBV5-8 and TRBJ1-1, with D possibly TRBD1 on 6 matching bases. Germline-derived CDR1 and CDR2 are SGHTS and YDEGEE. The CDR3 has 14 residues. Between the trimmed V and J ends, which lost 6 bases and 6 bases, there was a span of 18 bases.

The V gene is TRBV6-5, the J gene TRBJ1-6; 8 bases fit TRBD1. CDR3 length equals 13 residues. CDR1 and CDR2 (germline): MNHEY, SVGAGI. With 6 bases clipped from V and 8 bases from J, the junction kept 3 bases outside the gene matches. CDR3 region: CASRQGVYSPLHF. CDR3 bases: TGTGCCAGCAGACAGGGGGTATATTCACCCCTCCACTTT.

The chain uses TRBV18 and TRBJ1-4; no definite D call. The CDR3 has 14 amino acids. In germline, CDR1 is KGHSH, CDR2 LQKENI. V was clipped by 1 base and J by 2 bases, with 5 bases between them. The CDR3 loop is CASSPQLTNEKLFF. CDR3 DNA: TGTGCCAGCTCACCACAGCTGACTAATGAAAAACTGTTTTTT.

CDR3 loop: CASRDAQGLQEKLFF. DNA of the CDR3: TGCGCCAGCAGAGATGCACAGGGATTACAGGAAAAACTGTTTTTT. The chain recombines TRBV5-1 with TRBJ1-4, with D possibly TRBD1 on 6 matching bases. V lost 5 bases to trimming and J lost 8 bases, with 19 bases between them. CDR3 length: 15 amino acids. Germline lookup yields CDR1 SGHRS and CDR2 YFSETQ. Full variable domain (missing parts from reference TRBV5-1 and TRBJ1-4): KAGVTQTPRYLIKTRGQQVTLSCSPISGHRSVSWYQQTPGQGLQFLFEYFSETQRNKGNFPGRFSGRQFSNSRSEMNVSTLELGDSALYLCASRDAQGLQEKLFFGSGTQLSVL.

The count of this clone is one. The rearrangement joins TRBV10-3 to TRBJ2-7; TRBD1 agrees at 10 bases. CDR3 length equals 14 residues. The trim removed 2 bases at V and 2 bases at J, leaving 0 bases unmatched. Per germline, CDR1 ENHRY and CDR2 SYGVKD. This CDR3 reads CAISEGTGAYEQYV. Here the CDR3 DNA reads TGTGCCATCAGTGAGGGGACAGGGGCCTACGAGCAGTACGTC.

The rearrangement joins TRBV5-1 to TRBJ2-3; 9 bases fit TRBD1. The V segment lost 6 bases and the J segment 1 base; nucleotides outside the gene matches: 3. The CDR3 sequence is 14 residues long. Germline V lookup: CDR1 SGHRS, CDR2 YFSETQ. The CDR3 DNA reads TGCGCCAGCAACACAGGGGGCCGCACAGATACGCAGTATTTT. Amino acids: CASNTGGRTDTQYF.

The V call is TRBV14, the J call TRBJ2-1, with 9 positions matching TRBD2. Per germline, CDR1 SGHDN and CDR2 FVKESK. The CDR3 covers 19 residues. V was clipped by 3 bases and J by 9 bases; unmatched bases: 21. The DNA of the CDR3 is TGTGCCAGCAGCCATGCAAGGGCTGACGCGGGGGGGCCTAGGAGTGAGCAGTTCTTC. It yields the protein CASSHARADAGGPRSEQFF.

This rearrangement joins TRBV7-9 to TRBJ2-7; perhaps TRBD2 as D (6 bases). The DNA end is more similar to TRBJ2-1, so the J call may be wrong. The CDR3 totals 13 residues. Germline V CDR1 and CDR2: SEHNR, FQNEAQ (reference sequence). The CDR3 reads CASSTSGYNEQFF. For the CDR3, the DNA is TGTGCCAGCAGTACAAGCGGGTACAATGAGCAGTTCTTC.

This chain links TRBV3-1 (or the pseudogene TRBV3-2) with TRBJ2-2, with a weak D call TRBD2 (6 bases). The CDR3 is 14 amino acids. Germline CDR1 and CDR2: LGHDT and YNNKEL (reference sequence). Trimming removed 0 bases at V and 4 bases at J, with 6 bases between. CDR3 region: CASSQEAGTGELFF. CDR3 in DNA: TGTGCCAGCAGCCAAGAAGCGGGCACCGGGGAGCTGTTTTTT.

This chain links TRBV5-5 with TRBJ2-5; D remains unclear. The CDR3 spans 14 residues. The ends were cut back, 0 bases at V and 4 bases at J, with 10 bases in the middle. Germline-derived CDR1 and CDR2 are SGHKS and YYEKEE (reference sequence). CDR3 region: CASSLVTGPETQYF. In DNA, the CDR3 is TGTGCCAGCAGCTTGGTTACCGGGCCAGAGACCCAGTACTTC. Variable domain in full (rest from reference TRBV5-5 and TRBJ2-5): DAGVTQSPTHLIKTRGQQVTLRCSPISGHKSVSWYQQVLGQGPQFIFQYYEKEERGRGNFPDRFSARQFPNYSSELNVNALLLGDSALYLCASSLVTGPETQYFGPGTRLLVL.

This clone is labeled medium-sized. The CDR3 DNA follows: TGTGCCAGCTCTCGCGGCAGCAATAGCAATCAGCCCCAGCATTTT. Its translation: CASSRGSNSNQPQHF. The V gene is TRBV18, the J gene TRBJ1-5, with D hard to call. CDR3 size: 15 residues. Germline CDR1 is KGHSH and CDR2 is LQKENI. The V end was cut by 6 bases, the J end by 0 bases, with 12 bases between.

The rearrangement uses TRBV19 and TRBJ1-2, with 8 positions matching TRBD1. The CDR3 spans 16 residues. Losses at the gene ends were 7 bases for V and 7 bases for J; bases not matched to a gene: 17. The germline CDR1 and CDR2 sequences are LNHDA and SQIVND (reference sequence). In DNA, the CDR3 is TGTGCCAGTATGGGGGCCGGGACAGGAGCACTCGGTGGCTACACCTTC. This gives the protein CASMGAGTGALGGYTF.

V is TRBV6-5 and J is TRBJ1-1; D is unclear. CDR1 is MNHEY and CDR2 is SVGAGI in the germline V gene. The CDR3 is 12 amino acids. V was clipped by 4 bases and J by 8 bases, with 11 bases between them. In DNA form, the CDR3 reads TGTGCCAGCAGTTTTAACTCGGGGGAAGCTTTCTTT. As protein: CASSFNSGEAFF.

This clone was seen a few times. This chain uses TRBV29-1 with TRBJ2-1; a weak D match, TRBD2 (5 bases). The CDR3 contains 12 residues. Per germline, CDR1 SQVTM and CDR2 ANQGSEA. V gave up 7 bases and J gave up 0 bases, with 7 bases separating them. CDR3 DNA: TGCAGCGCGGGGAGCTCCTACAATGAGCAGTTCTTC. It codes for CSAGSSYNEQFF.

The V call is TRBV19, the J call TRBJ1-5, with D tentatively TRBD1 (6 bases). V was clipped by 6 bases and J by 7 bases, with 13 bases between them. Germline CDR1 LNHDA, CDR2 SQIVND (reference sequence). This CDR3 contains 13 residues. The CDR3 is CASSHEDRQPQHF. The CDR3 bases are TGTGCCAGTAGCCACGAGGACAGACAGCCCCAGCATTTT.

This chain joins TRBV12-5 and TRBJ1-6; no reliable D call. V lost 1 base and J 7 bases, leaving 5 bases between the germline ends. CDR1 is LGHNT and CDR2 is FRNRAP in the germline V gene. The CDR3 consists of 13 residues. CDR3 in DNA: TGTGCTAGTGGTTTGGAAGGGAATTCACCCCTCCACTTT. Translated: CASGLEGNSPLHF.

The CDR3 sequence is CAWSGRTEAFF. The CDR3 DNA sequence: TGTGCCTGGAGTGGTCGAACTGAAGCTTTCTTT. The rearrangement uses TRBV30 and TRBJ1-1; D is unresolved. V shed 1 base and J shed 5 bases, with 5 bases lying between them. The CDR3 covers 11 residues. In germline, CDR1 is GTSNPN, CDR2 SVGIG (reference sequence).